The clone carrying this T cell receptor beta chain occurred a few times. The sample comes from a study of blood T cell repertoires in COVID-19. At the level of the study: Some COVID-19 samples were acute and others convalescent; all came from the United States, Italy and Spain. The analysed material was cDNA or gDNA that came from T cells, B-cell-depleted T cells, or PBMCs.

In the original analysis: Scientists estimated how many nucleated cells there were by amplifying reference gene primers. Generated by immunoSEQ multiplex PCR, the TCRdb table keeps only in-frame clones and is missing some. D and trimming come from the DNA, and the V and J calls and clone size come from that table. The sample lists approximately 140,000 clones; about 82% were seen once. Germline loops: CDR1 SGHAT, CDR2 FQDESV (reference sequence). With 5 bases removed from V and 3 bases from J, the gap between germline ends came to 5 bases. The CDR3 length is 13 residues. The sequence came from a woman aged 60-75 years with acute or convalescent COVID-19. V gene TRBV11-1 combines with J gene TRBJ1-6, with D unresolved. Sequencing input: peripheral blood. The CDR3 DNA is TGTGCCAGCAGCCCTAACTATAATTCACCCCTCCACTTT. Translation: CASSPNYNSPLHF.